Following are 31 T cell receptor beta chains from one sample sequenced in a study of cytomegalovirus exposure and HLA in healthy donors. Vbeta (60) and Jbeta (13) primers were used in the PCR. Profiled with immunoSEQ multiplex PCR; TCRdb holds only in-frame clones, not every one. This table has 150,000 or so clones, 65% to 85% appearing once. Sample: PBMCs. All receptors come from a woman in her thirties or forties in good health and CMV-seropositive.

The V and J genes are TRBV5-4 and TRBJ1-1; D not certain. The V and J ends lost 5 bases and 0 bases respectively, with 14 bases between them. CDR1 and CDR2 (germline): SGHNT, YYREEE (reference sequence). The CDR3 is 15 amino acids. The CDR3 DNA reads as TGTGCCAGCAGAATTTCCGGGAACTTGAACACTGAAGCTTTCTTT. It yields the protein CASRISGNLNTEAFF.

As concerns this clone: The same CDR3 is also encoded by other DNA sequences in this sample. The gene calls are TRBV5-1 and TRBJ2-1; 8 nucleotides align to TRBD2. The CDR3 is 15 amino acids. CDR1 and CDR2 (germline): SGHRS, YFSETQ. Trimming at V came to 0 bases and at J to 3 bases, leaving 2 bases not matched to a gene. CDR3 in amino acids: CASSLETSGYNEQFF. DNA for the CDR3: TGCGCCAGCAGCTTGGAAACTAGCGGCTACAATGAGCAGTTCTTC. Looking up the rest from reference TRBV5-1 and TRBJ2-1 gives the full variable domain: KAGVTQTPRYLIKTRGQQVTLSCSPISGHRSVSWYQQTPGQGLQFLFEYFSETQRNKGNFPGRFSGRQFSNSRSEMNVSTLELGDSALYLCASSLETSGYNEQFFGPGTRLTVL.

V and J are TRBV2 and TRBJ1-5; perhaps TRBD1 as D (5 bases). The CDR3 is 15 residues long. The germline CDR1 and CDR2 sequences are SNHLY and FYNNEI. Trimming stripped 1 base from V and 6 bases from J, with 13 bases between. The CDR3 spells CASSEDQGKSQPQHF. The CDR3, as DNA: TGTGCCAGCAGTGAAGACCAGGGAAAATCTCAGCCCCAGCATTTT.

In this sample, this clone turned up a few times. The gene calls are TRBV5-6 and TRBJ1-1; 9 bases line up with TRBD1. The trim removed 4 bases at V and 4 bases at J, leaving 11 bases unmatched. The CDR3 spans 16 residues. Looked up from germline, CDR1 is SGHDT and CDR2 is YYEEEE. DNA of the CDR3: TGTGCCAGCAGCCCGGGACAGGGTACCTTTGGCACTGAAGCTTTCTTT. It yields the protein CASSPGQGTFGTEAFF. Full variable domain (rest looked up from reference TRBV5-6 and TRBJ1-1): DAGVTQSPTHLIKTRGQQVTLRCSPKSGHDTVSWYQQALGQGPQFIFQYYEEEERQRGNFPDRFSGHQFPNYSSELNVNALLLGDSALYLCASSPGQGTFGTEAFFGQGTRLTVV.

The CDR3 DNA is TGTGCCTGGGAGAGACAGGGGTCATCGAATTATGAAAAACTGTTTTTT. Amino acids: CAWERQGSSNYEKLFF. The V gene is TRBV30, the J gene TRBJ1-4, with 8 bases identical to TRBD1. This CDR3 is built from 16 residues. Germline CDR1 and CDR2: GTSNPN and SVGIG (reference sequence). V shed 5 bases, J shed 6 bases, and the junction held 14 bases outside the gene matches.

On this clone itself: The junction shows a germline mismatch at one end, possibly a read error. The gene calls are TRBV5-6 and TRBJ2-6; 7 bases match TRBD2. The germline V gene has CDR1 SGHDT and CDR2 YYEEEE. The CDR3 is 17 amino acids. The CDR3 DNA reads TGTGCCAGCAGCTTGCGGGGGGTACTCTCTGGGGCCAACGGCCTGACTTTC. It yields the protein CASSLRGVLSGANGLTF.

V is TRBV10-3 and J is TRBJ1-5; 7 bases are a match to TRBD1. The junction had 4 bases not matched to a gene; V was cut back by 7 bases and J by 4 bases. The CDR3 totals 13 residues. Per the germline V gene, CDR1 is ENHRY and CDR2 is SYGVKD. The CDR3 sequence is CAINKGANQPQHF. Here the CDR3 DNA reads TGTGCCATCAACAAGGGGGCAAATCAGCCCCAGCATTTT.

V is TRBV6-1 and J is TRBJ1-3; weak D call: TRBD1 (5 bases). This CDR3 spans 14 amino acids. The germline V and J ends were trimmed by 6 bases and 6 bases, with 15 bases remaining between them. In germline, CDR1 is MNHNS, CDR2 SASEGT. The CDR3 reads CASRNDRSINTIYF. The CDR3 region has the DNA TGTGCCAGCAGGAACGACAGATCAATAAACACCATATATTTT.

The chain couples TRBV7-2 to TRBJ1-2; D might be TRBD1 (6 bases). V dropped 1 base and J dropped 3 bases, with 9 bases sitting between them. CDR3 size: 14 residues. CDR1 and CDR2 from the germline V gene are SGHTA and FQGNSA. Here the CDR3 DNA reads TGTGCCAGCAGCTTAGTGAGGACAGACTATGGCTACACCTTC. Translated: CASSLVRTDYGYTF.

The chain joins TRBV6-1 to TRBJ1-1; 8 positions agree with TRBD1. The CDR3 is 15 amino acids. Germline CDR1 reads MNHNS; CDR2 reads SASEGT. V was clipped by 7 bases and J by 5 bases; unmatched bases: 12. CDR3 loop: CASTNGQGRGTEAFF. CDR3 nucleotide sequence: TGTGCCAGCACGAATGGACAGGGAAGGGGAACTGAAGCTTTCTTT.

The chain uses TRBV5-4 and TRBJ1-1, with D perhaps matching TRBD1 (5 bases). This CDR3 is 15 amino acids long. Germline V CDR1 and CDR2: SGHNT, YYREEE (reference sequence). The V and J ends lost 3 bases and 4 bases respectively, with 16 bases between them. CDR3 DNA: TGTGCCAGCAGCTCGCCCCAGGGTTTAGGCACTGAAGCTTTCTTT. Translated, it gives CASSSPQGLGTEAFF.

V usage is TRBV5-5 and J usage is TRBJ2-7; 10 nucleotides align to TRBD1. The junction had 15 bases not matched to a gene; V was cut back by 2 bases and J by 1 base. Germline CDR1 and CDR2: SGHKS and YYEKEE (reference sequence). The CDR3 is 19 amino acids. As DNA, the CDR3 is TGTGCCAGCAGCTTATCCGGGACAGGGGCCTCCGGGGGTTCCTACGAGCAGTACTTC. It is translated as CASSLSGTGASGGSYEQYF.

The chain carries TRBV10-3 and TRBJ1-2, with 7 bases aligning to TRBD1. Germline CDR1 ENHRY, CDR2 SYGVKD. V was clipped by 2 bases and J by 2 bases; unmatched bases: 2. This CDR3 is built from 14 residues. DNA of the CDR3: TGTGCCATCAGTGAGATACAGGGGAACTATGGCTACACCTTC. Translated, it gives CAISEIQGNYGYTF.

This chain's CDR3 is CASSLSLIGTGHGYTF. The CDR3, as DNA: TGTGCCAGCAGTTTATCTCTTATTGGGACAGGGCATGGCTACACCTTC. The chain combines TRBV27 with TRBJ1-2; TRBD1 agrees at 9 bases. CDR1 is MNHEY, CDR2 SMNVEV, per germline (reference sequence). CDR3 length equals 16 residues. V dropped 0 bases and J dropped 6; count of bases not matched to a gene: 8.

About this clone: A junction end diverges from the germline sequence, so it may reflect a read error. V usage is TRBV27 and J usage is TRBJ2-6; tentatively, D is TRBD1 (5 bases). The CDR3 has 14 amino acids. The germline V gene encodes CDR1 MNHEY and CDR2 SMNVEV (reference sequence). For the CDR3, the DNA is TGTGCCAGCACGCAGGGCTCTGGGGCCAACGGCCTGACTTTC. It codes for CASTQGSGANGLTF.

V and J are TRBV30 and TRBJ2-3, with D perhaps matching TRBD2 (5 bases). CDR1 GTSNPN and CDR2 SVGIG come from the germline V gene (reference sequence). Trimming stripped 1 base from V and 8 bases from J, with 16 bases between. There are 14 residues in the CDR3. The CDR3 loop is CAWSERPSRGTQYF. The CDR3 DNA follows: TGTGCCTGGAGTGAACGGCCGTCACGGGGTACGCAGTATTTT.

The chain couples TRBV9 to TRBJ2-5, with D possibly matching TRBD2 (5 bases). Trimming removed 0 bases at V and 4 bases at J, with 13 bases between. The germline CDR1 and CDR2 sequences are SGDLS and YYNGEE. This CDR3 region has 15 residues. CDR3 DNA sequence: TGTGCCAGCAGCGTAGGGTCTATCGGAGGAGAGACCCAGTACTTC. Protein: CASSVGSIGGETQYF.

This chain uses TRBV4-1 with TRBJ1-3; the D gene is possibly TRBD1 (5 bases). CDR1 is MGHRA and CDR2 is YSYEKL in the germline V gene. The CDR3 length is 18 residues. Deletions cut 0 bases from V and 0 bases from J, with 15 bases between. In nucleotides, the CDR3 is TGCGCCAGCAGCCAAGACTTTTCAACAGGCATCTCTGGAAACACCATATATTTT. This encodes CASSQDFSTGISGNTIYF.

For the CDR3, the DNA is TGTGCCAGCAGTCCAGGATTCGATAATTCACCCCTCCACTTT. This gives the protein CASSPGFDNSPLHF. The chain joins TRBV6-5 to TRBJ1-6; no clear D. Trimming removed 5 bases from V and 5 bases from J, with 10 bases in between. This CDR3 has 14 amino acids. Looked up from germline, CDR1 is MNHEY and CDR2 is SVGAGI.

This clone was picked up a small number of times. This chain connects TRBV7-2 to TRBJ1-6; no clear D gene. CDR3 length: 13 amino acids. Germline CDR1 is SGHTA and CDR2 is FQGNSA. V lost 10 bases and J lost 10, with 17 bases in between. The DNA of the CDR3 is TGTGCCACCCGACTTGGCTCTTTATCACCCCTCCACTTT. Protein product: CATRLGSLSPLHF.

V and J are TRBV7-9 and TRBJ2-7; 11 bases align to TRBD2. Per the germline V gene, CDR1 is SEHNR and CDR2 is FQNEAQ (reference sequence). The CDR3 runs to 14 residues. CDR3 DNA: TGTTCCATCGAACTAGCGGGGGTCTCCTACGAGCAGTACTTC. It translates to CSIELAGVSYEQYF.

The chain recombines TRBV20-1 with TRBJ1-4; D unresolved. With 2 bases removed from V and 8 bases from J, the gap between germline ends came to 6 bases. Germline loops: CDR1 DFQATT, CDR2 SNEGSKA (reference sequence). The CDR3 sequence is 11 residues long. This CDR3 is CSARQAEKLFF. The CDR3 DNA sequence: TGCAGTGCTAGACAGGCAGAAAAACTGTTTTTT.

This chain joins TRBV5-8 and TRBJ2-5; D possibly corresponds to TRBD2 (6 bases). CDR3 size: 18 residues. Germline-derived CDR1 and CDR2 are SGHTS and YDEGEE. The V gene lost 1 base and the J gene lost 5 bases, with 24 bases spanning the gap. In nucleotides, the CDR3 is TGTGCCAGCAGCTTGTCGTTGATGTCAGTAGGAGGAGGGGAGACCCAGTACTTC. Its protein product is CASSLSLMSVGGGETQYF. The complete variable domain, with remaining parts taken from reference TRBV5-8 and TRBJ2-5, reads EAGVTQSPTHLIKTRGQQATLRCSPISGHTSVYWYQQALGLGLQFLLWYDEGEERNRGNFPPRFSGRQFPNYSSELNVNALELEDSALYLCASSLSLMSVGGGETQYFGPGTRLLVL.

The rearrangement joins TRBV18 to TRBJ1-2; D unclear. This CDR3 is built from 17 residues. Deletions cut 8 bases from V and 0 bases from J, with 22 bases between. Germline V lookup: CDR1 KGHSH, CDR2 LQKENI. CDR3 DNA: TGTGCCAGCGCATCACTCTCAAGACTGGAGCCTAACTATGGCTACACCTTC. Protein product: CASASLSRLEPNYGYTF.

The J gene is TRBJ1-4, the V gene TRBV2; possible D gene TRBD1, 6 bases. V was pared by 10 bases and J by 4 bases, with 10 bases between. Germline CDR1 and CDR2: SNHLY and FYNNEI. The CDR3 is 12 amino acids. CDR3 in amino acids: CATKGDNEKLFF. CDR3 bases: TGTGCCACCAAGGGGGATAATGAAAAACTGTTTTTT.

J is TRBJ2-6 and V is TRBV5-6; TRBD2 matches at 7 bases. The CDR3 totals 19 residues. V lost 6 bases, J lost 0 bases, and 15 bases stayed unmatched. CDR1 SGHDT and CDR2 YYEEEE come from the germline V gene. The DNA for the CDR3 is TGTGCCAGCAACCGGGGGGAAGGCGGCGGAGTCTCTGGGGCCAACGTCCTGACTTTC. This gives the protein CASNRGEGGGVSGANVLTF.

This clone was counted a few times. As DNA, the CDR3 is TGTGCCAGTTGTAGAACTAGCGGGGTAGTTGGGGATAGGGAGCAGTTCTTC. Translating gives CASCRTSGVVGDREQFF. The V and J genes are TRBV19 and TRBJ2-1; 10 bases are shared with TRBD2. The CDR3 contains 17 residues. V was pared by 8 bases and J by 10 bases, with 20 bases of the junction left unmatched. Germline CDR1 is LNHDA and CDR2 is SQIVND (reference sequence).

The chain has TRBV2 and TRBJ1-5, with 7 bases matching TRBD1. CDR1 and CDR2 from the germline V gene are SNHLY and FYNNEI. This CDR3 has 16 residues. V shed 4 bases and J 6 bases; nucleotides not matched to a gene: 12. CDR3 in DNA: TGTGCCAGCAGTGTGGTTGACAGGGTCATTCGTCAGCCCCAGCATTTT. It specifies CASSVVDRVIRQPQHF.

The J gene is TRBJ2-1, the V gene TRBV7-2; 9 bases fit TRBD2. J lost 5 bases, V lost 1 base, and 3 bases had no gene match. Germline V lookup: CDR1 SGHTA, CDR2 FQGNSA. This CDR3 spans 15 amino acids. Here the CDR3 reads CASSLGRGGDNEQFF. CDR3 bases: TGTGCCAGCAGCTTAGGGCGGGGGGGCGACAATGAGCAGTTCTTC.

The chain has TRBV9 and TRBJ2-3; D perhaps matches TRBD1 (6 bases). The CDR3 runs 18 residues. CDR1 is SGDLS and CDR2 is YYNGEE in the germline V gene. The V end lost 3 bases, the J end lost 3 bases, and 23 bases lay between the germline ends. This CDR3 reads CASSGRDTFLTETDTQYF. The CDR3, as DNA: TGTGCCAGCAGCGGCCGGGACACCTTTTTGACAGAGACAGATACGCAGTATTTT.

This clone was seen more than once but under ten times. V and J are TRBV6-5 and TRBJ1-3, with a weak D call TRBD1 (6 bases). The CDR3 spans 14 residues. V shed 7 bases and J shed 7 bases, with 17 bases lying between them. Germline V gene data show CDR1 as MNHEY and CDR2 as SVGAGI. This CDR3 is CASTIGGVSNTIYF. As DNA, the CDR3 is TGTGCCAGCACTATAGGGGGAGTCTCCAACACCATATATTTT.